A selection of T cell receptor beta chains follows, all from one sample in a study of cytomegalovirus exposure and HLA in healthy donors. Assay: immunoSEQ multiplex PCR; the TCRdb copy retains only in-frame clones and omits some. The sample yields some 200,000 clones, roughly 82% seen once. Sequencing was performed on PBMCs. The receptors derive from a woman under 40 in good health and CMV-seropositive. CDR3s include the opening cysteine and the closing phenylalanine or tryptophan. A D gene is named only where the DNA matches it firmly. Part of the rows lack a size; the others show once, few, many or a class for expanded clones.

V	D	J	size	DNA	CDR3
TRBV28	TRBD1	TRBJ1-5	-	TGTGCCAGCAGTCTGACAGGGGGCGCCGAGGATCAGCCCCAGCATTTT	CASSLTGGAEDQPQHF
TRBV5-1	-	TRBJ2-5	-	TGCGCCAGCAGCTTCACTCGTACGCAAGAGACCCAGTACTTC	CASSFTRTQETQYF
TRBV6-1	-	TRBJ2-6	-	TGTGCCAGCAGGATAGTTTTTGGGGCCAACGTCCTGACTTTC	CASRIVFGANVLTF
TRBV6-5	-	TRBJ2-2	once	TGTGCCAGCAGTCGCGGGACCGGGGAGCTGTTTTTT	CASSRGTGELFF
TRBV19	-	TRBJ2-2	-	TGTGCCACTCGGGGGGCCACCGGGGAGCTGTTTTTT	CATRGATGELFF
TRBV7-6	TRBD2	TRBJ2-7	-	TGTGCCAGCAGCTTAGGGGGGAGCGGGAGTCATCACGAGCAGTACTTC	CASSLGGSGSHHEQYF
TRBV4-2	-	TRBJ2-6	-	TGTGCCAGCAGCCAAGCTCGATCGGGTGCTGGGGCCAACGTCCTGACTTTC	CASSQARSGAGANVLTF
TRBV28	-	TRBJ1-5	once	TGTGCCAGCAGAATCAGTGGTTTACAGCCCCAGCATTTT	CASRISGLQPQHF
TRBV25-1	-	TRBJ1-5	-	TGTGCCAGAGCCTCGGGACACGATTGGGGTCAGCCCCAGCATTTT	CARASGHDWGQPQHF
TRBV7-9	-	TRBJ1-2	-	TGTGCCAGCAGCTTAAGGTCAGGGGAGATTGGACCTAACTATGGCTACACCTTC	CASSLRSGEIGPNYGYTF
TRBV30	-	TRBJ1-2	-	TGTGCCTGGAGTGTTATCACCACAGGATATGGCTACACCTTC	CAWSVITTGYGYTF
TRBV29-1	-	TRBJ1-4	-	TGCAGCGCAAATGCGGGACGTCCTCGGGAAAAACTGTTTTTT	CSANAGRPREKLFF
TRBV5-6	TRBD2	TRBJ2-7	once	TGTGCCAGCAGCTCGGGACTAGCCTACGAGCAGTACTTC	CASSSGLAYEQYF
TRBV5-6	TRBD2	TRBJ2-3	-	TGTGCCAGCAGCTTGTTGGTAGCGGGGGCGGATACGCAGTATTTT	CASSLLVAGADTQYF
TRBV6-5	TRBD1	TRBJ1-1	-	TGTGCCAGCAGTTACTCTCCAGGGGGCGGTCGTGAAGCTTTCTTT	CASSYSPGGGREAFF
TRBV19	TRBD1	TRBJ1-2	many	TGTGCCAGCAAAGAGGGACAGGGGGCTGGCTATGGCTACACCTTC	CASKEGQGAGYGYTF
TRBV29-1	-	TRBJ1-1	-	TGCAGCGTAGGGGCACAGGCTTTCTTT	CSVGAQAFF
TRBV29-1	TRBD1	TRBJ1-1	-	TGCAGCGTTGAAACAGGGGTATCTGAAGCTTTCTTT	CSVETGVSEAFF
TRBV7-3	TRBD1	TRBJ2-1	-	TGTGCCAGCAGCTTAACCCCAGGGGGCGACGATGAGCAGTTCTTC	CASSLTPGGDDEQFF
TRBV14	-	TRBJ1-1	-	TGTGCCAGCAGCCAAGATTTCGGGACTGAAGCTTTCTTT	CASSQDFGTEAFF
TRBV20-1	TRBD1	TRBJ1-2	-	TGCAGTGCGACGACAGGGCCCGGCTACACCTTC	CSATTGPGYTF
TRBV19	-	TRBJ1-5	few	TGTGCCAGCGTGGGGGACAACAATCAGCCCCAGCATTTT	CASVGDNNQPQHF
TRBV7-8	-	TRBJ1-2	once	TGTGCCAGCAGCTTAGGGACAGAGGAAGGCTACACCTTC	CASSLGTEEGYTF
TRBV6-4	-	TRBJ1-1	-	TGTGCCAGCAGTGAGGAGGCGACCGTTGGTGAAGCTTTCTTT	CASSEEATVGEAFF
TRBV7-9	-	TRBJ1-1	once	TGTGCCAGCAGCCGTAACAGGCCGAACACTGAAGCTTTCTTT	CASSRNRPNTEAFF
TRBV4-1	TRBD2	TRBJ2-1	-	TGCGCCAGCAGCCAAGATGGGGGCGGGAGGTACAATGAGCAGTTCTTC	CASSQDGGGRYNEQFF
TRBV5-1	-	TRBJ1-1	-	TGCGCCAGCTCTGACACTCCGAACACTGAAGCTTTCTTT	CASSDTPNTEAFF
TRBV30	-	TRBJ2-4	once	TGTGCCTGGAGTGTACACAGAAACATTCAGTACTTC	CAWSVHRNIQYF
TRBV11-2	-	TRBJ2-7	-	TGTGCCAGCAGCTTAGGAGGGAGCTACGAGCAGTACTTC	CASSLGGSYEQYF
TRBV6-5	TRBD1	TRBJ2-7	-	TGTGCCAGCAGAAGACCGGACAGGAACTACGAGCAGTACTTC	CASRRPDRNYEQYF
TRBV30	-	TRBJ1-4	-	TGTGCCTGGATGGGGGCGGAGCGAAAACTGTTTTTT	CAWMGAERKLFF
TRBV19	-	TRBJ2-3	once	TGTGCCACCCAGGACAGACGAAGCACAGATACGCAGTATTTT	CATQDRRSTDTQYF
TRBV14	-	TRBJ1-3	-	TGTGCCAGCAGCCCTGGACAGCTAGCTGGAAACACCATATATTTT	CASSPGQLAGNTIYF
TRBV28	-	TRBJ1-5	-	TGTGCCAGCAGTCCCCCAGATCAGCCCCAGCATTTT	CASSPPDQPQHF
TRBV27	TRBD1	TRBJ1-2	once	TGTGCCAGCAGTATACTACCCGGGACAGGTCCTTCGTTTGATGGCTACACCTTC	CASSILPGTGPSFDGYTF
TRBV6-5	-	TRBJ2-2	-	TGTGCCACCCGGGGTGAGGTGGGGCTGTTTTTT	CATRGEVGLFF
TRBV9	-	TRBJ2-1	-	TGTGCCAGCAGCCGGGACTTATCCTACAATGAGCAGTTCTTC	CASSRDLSYNEQFF
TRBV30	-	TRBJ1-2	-	TGTGCCTGGAGCAACCAGGTTGGCTACACCTTC	CAWSNQVGYTF